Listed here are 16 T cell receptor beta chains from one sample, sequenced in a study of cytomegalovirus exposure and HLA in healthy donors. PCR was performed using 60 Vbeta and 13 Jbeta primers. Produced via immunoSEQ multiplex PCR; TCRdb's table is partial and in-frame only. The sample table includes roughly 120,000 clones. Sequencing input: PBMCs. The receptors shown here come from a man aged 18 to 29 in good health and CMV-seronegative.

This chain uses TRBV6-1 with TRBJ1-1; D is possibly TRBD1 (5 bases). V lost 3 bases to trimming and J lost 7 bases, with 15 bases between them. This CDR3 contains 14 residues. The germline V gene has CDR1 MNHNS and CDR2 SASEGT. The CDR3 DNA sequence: TGTGCCAGCAGTGAGCTGACAGATCTCGGTGAAGCTTTCTTT. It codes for CASSELTDLGEAFF.

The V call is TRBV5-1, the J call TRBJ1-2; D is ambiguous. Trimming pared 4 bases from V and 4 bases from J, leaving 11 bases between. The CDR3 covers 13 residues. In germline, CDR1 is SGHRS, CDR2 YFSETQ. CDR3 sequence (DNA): TGCGCCAGCAGCCTGCCCACAGTCTATGGCTACACCTTC. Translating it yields CASSLPTVYGYTF.

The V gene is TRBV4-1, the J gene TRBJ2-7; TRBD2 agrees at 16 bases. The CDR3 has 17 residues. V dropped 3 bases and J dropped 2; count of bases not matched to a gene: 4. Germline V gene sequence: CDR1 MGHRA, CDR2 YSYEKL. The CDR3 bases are TGCGCCAGCAGCCACCCGGGACTAGCGGGAGGGACCTACGAGCAGTACTTC. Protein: CASSHPGLAGGTYEQYF.

Here the CDR3 reads CASSLAGSGRGFVEQYF. In nucleotides, the CDR3 is TGTGCCAGCAGCTTAGCCGGTAGCGGGAGGGGATTTGTCGAGCAGTACTTC. This sequence joins TRBV7-9 and TRBJ2-7, with 11 bases fitting TRBD2. J was trimmed by 6 bases and V by 0 bases; bases with no gene match: 10. Germline values: CDR1 SEHNR, CDR2 FQNEAQ (reference sequence). The CDR3 runs 17 residues.

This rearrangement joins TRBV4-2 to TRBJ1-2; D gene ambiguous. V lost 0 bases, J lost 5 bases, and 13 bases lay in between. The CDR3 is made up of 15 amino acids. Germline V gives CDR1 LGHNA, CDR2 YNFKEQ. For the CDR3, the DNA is TGTGCCAGCAGCCAAGATCGGGATTTCTCTTATGGCTACACCTTC. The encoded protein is CASSQDRDFSYGYTF.

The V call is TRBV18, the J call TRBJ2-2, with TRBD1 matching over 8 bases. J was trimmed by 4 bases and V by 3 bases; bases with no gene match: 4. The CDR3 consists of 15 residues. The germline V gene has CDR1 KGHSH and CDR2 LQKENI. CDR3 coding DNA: TGTGCCAGCTCACCCCGGACAGGGTTCACCGGGGAGCTGTTTTTT. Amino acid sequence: CASSPRTGFTGELFF.

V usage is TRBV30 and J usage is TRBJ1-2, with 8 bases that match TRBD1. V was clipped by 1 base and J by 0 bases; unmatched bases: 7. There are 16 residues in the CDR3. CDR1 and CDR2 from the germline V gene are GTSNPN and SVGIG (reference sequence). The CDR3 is CAWSGRTGLANYGYTF. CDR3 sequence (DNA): TGTGCCTGGAGTGGACGGACAGGGTTAGCTAACTATGGCTACACCTTC.

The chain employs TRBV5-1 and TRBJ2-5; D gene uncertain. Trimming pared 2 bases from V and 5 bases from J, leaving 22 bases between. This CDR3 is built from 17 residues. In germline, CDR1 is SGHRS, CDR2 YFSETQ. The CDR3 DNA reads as TGCGCCAGCAGCTTTATCAACCTTGATTCACTCGGGGAGACCCAGTACTTC. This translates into CASSFINLDSLGETQYF.

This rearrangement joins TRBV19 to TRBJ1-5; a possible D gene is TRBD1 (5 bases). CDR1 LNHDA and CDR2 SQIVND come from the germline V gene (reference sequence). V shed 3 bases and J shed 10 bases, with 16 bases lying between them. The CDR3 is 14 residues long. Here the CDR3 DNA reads TGTGCCAGTAGTATCGGCGGGGGGAATCCACCCCAGCATTTT. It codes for CASSIGGGNPPQHF.

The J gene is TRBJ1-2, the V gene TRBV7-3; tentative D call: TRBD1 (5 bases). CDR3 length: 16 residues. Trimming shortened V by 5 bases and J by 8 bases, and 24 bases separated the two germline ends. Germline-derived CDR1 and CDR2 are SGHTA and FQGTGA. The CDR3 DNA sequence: TGTGCCAGCAGCCAATCCCAAGGACCCCAGGGTGGCGGCTACACCTTC. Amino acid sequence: CASSQSQGPQGGGYTF.

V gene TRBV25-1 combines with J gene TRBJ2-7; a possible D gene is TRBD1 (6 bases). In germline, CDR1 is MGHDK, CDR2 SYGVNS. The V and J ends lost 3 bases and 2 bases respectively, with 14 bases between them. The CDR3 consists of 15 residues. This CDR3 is CASSDPTGRPYEQYF. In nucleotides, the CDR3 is TGTGCCAGCAGTGATCCGACAGGTAGGCCCTACGAGCAGTACTTC.

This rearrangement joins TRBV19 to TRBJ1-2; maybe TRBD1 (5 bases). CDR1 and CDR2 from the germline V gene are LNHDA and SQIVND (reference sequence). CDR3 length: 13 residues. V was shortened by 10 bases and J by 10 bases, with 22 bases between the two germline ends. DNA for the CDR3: TGTGCCACCCACGAGCCGGGGGGACGGACCTACACCTTC. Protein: CATHEPGGRTYTF.

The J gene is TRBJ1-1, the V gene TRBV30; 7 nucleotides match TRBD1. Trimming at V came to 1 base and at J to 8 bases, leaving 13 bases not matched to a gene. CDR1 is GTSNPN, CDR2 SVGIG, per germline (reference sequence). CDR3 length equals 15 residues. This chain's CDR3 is CAWSAVTGTAMEAFF. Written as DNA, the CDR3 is TGTGCCTGGAGTGCCGTAACCGGGACAGCCATGGAAGCTTTCTTT.

The chain's CDR3 is CASSELAGDTGELFF. The DNA of the CDR3 is TGTGCCAGCAGTGAACTAGCGGGGGACACCGGGGAGCTGTTTTTT. The chain is built from TRBV6-1 and TRBJ2-2, with TRBD2 matching 10 bases. CDR3 length: 15 residues. The germline V gene encodes CDR1 MNHNS and CDR2 SASEGT. Trimming took 2 bases from V and 3 from J; bases not matched to a gene: 0.

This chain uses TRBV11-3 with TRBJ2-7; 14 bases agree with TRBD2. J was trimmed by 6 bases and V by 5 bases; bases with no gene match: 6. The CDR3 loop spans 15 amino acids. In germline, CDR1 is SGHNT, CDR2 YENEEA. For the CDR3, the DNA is TGTGCCAGCAGCCACCCCGGGACTAGCGGGAGCGAGCAGTACTTC. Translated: CASSHPGTSGSEQYF.

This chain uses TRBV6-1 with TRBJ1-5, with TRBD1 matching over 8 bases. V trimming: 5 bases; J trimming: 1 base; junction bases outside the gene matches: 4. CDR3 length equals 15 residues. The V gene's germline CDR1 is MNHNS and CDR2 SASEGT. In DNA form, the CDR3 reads TGTGCCAGCAGTAAACAGGGGGGGAGCAATCAGCCCCAGCATTTT. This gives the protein CASSKQGGSNQPQHF.